The text below deals with one T cell receptor beta chain. The antigen it recognizes is unknown. No quality values exist for individual bases; no much larger clone is one base distant. This specimen comes from a study of blood T cell repertoires in COVID-19 (dated by TCRdb to 2020 to 2022). Regarding the research as a whole: Samples covering the acute and convalescent phases of COVID-19 were provided by collaborators in the United States, Italy and Spain. The material from the prospective study consisted of cDNA or gDNA derived from T cells, B-cell-depleted T cells, or PBMCs. Deeply sampled blood TCRbeta repertoires from subjects exposed to, actively infected with, or recovered from COVID-19 were included in the dataset. The repertoires were released in a freely available public database meant as a resource for research on the immune response to SARS-CoV-2. The samples were drawn from two sources: the first 160 participants of the ongoing ImmuneRACE study, and over 1,000 subjects contributed by 6 global collaborators. Sample metadata almost always included a de-identified subject ID, COVID-19 status, age in years and sex. Where HLA class I and class II types were available, the types were taken from metadata supplied by the sample provider, not from assay-based typing.

As encoded in the germline V gene, CDR1 is MGHRA while CDR2 is YSYEKL. The CDR3 holds 15 amino acids from the cysteine to the phenylalanine. Left in the record is the CDR3 DNA by itself, 45 bases read in frame from the first base. The junction shows trimming of 4 bases on V and 2 bases on J, plus 13 bases between the germline ends. Collaborating institutions collected whole blood in K2EDTA tubes following their own protocols. For TCRbeta analysis, collaborators shipped samples in one of three forms: frozen whole blood, isolated PBMCs, or DNA extracted from either of those sample types. TCRbeta CDR3 regions were amplified from genomic DNA by means of the immunoSEQ Assay, a bias-controlled multiplex PCR. The published analysis was carried out like this. The number of nucleated cells in each sample was estimated from the amplification of reference gene primers within the assay. To quantify the absolute abundance of each unique TCRbeta CDR3 rearrangement, sequence reads were collapsed and filtered. For each sample, productive Simpson clonality was calculated by taking the square root of Simpson's diversity index across productive rearrangements. This immuneACCESS table, as held by TCRdb, lists in-frame sequences with V and J called but not all clones. Of the missing ones, under half trace to an unresolved V gene in checked studies; the others have no known cause. V and J calls and clone size are copied from that table; D and trimming were computed from the DNA. Here the sample has hundreds of thousands of clones; less than 90% occur a single time. The ten largest clones take up 0.65% to 0.85% of the sample.

General study outcomes and caveats: The amount of clinical and demographic metadata varied by source and participant and was provided uncurated.

This TCR came from a man aged 40-49 years with acute or convalescent COVID-19. Recombination linked TRBV4-1 to TRBJ2-3; TRBD2 is a possible D gene, resting on 6 matching bases. Sample: peripheral blood. The CDR3 reads as follows: CASSLDYKDTDTQYF. The bases read TGCGCCAGCAGCCTGGACTACAAAGACACAGATACGCAGTATTTT.